These 30 T cell receptor beta chains share one sample of origin, sequenced in a study of long-term antiretroviral therapy in people with HIV. The libraries were made with immunoSEQ v3.0 at survey level. Only in-frame clones appear in the TCRdb table, and some are missing; sequencing was by immunoSEQ multiplex PCR. The sample holds approximately 29,000 clones, approximately 90% seen once. The starting material was unsorted PBMCs, obtained about 5.3 years after starting antiretroviral therapy. These receptors all come from a middle-aged woman with HIV.

This sequence joins TRBV4-2 and TRBJ2-3; 8 bases map to TRBD2. V dropped 1 base and J dropped 2; count of bases not matched to a gene: 5. Germline CDR1 reads LGHNA; CDR2 reads YNFKEQ. The CDR3 spans 16 residues. CDR3 in DNA: TGTGCCAGCAGCCAAGGGGGGACTAGGGTCACAGATACGCAGTATTTT. Translation gives CASSQGGTRVTDTQYF.

This chain uses TRBV19 with TRBJ2-3; maybe TRBD1 (6 bases). Trimming took 1 base from V and 7 from J, leaving 15 bases between them. Germline loops: CDR1 LNHDA, CDR2 SQIVND (reference sequence). The CDR3 covers 15 residues. CDR3 residues: CASSIVGTSKNTQYF. The CDR3 region has the DNA TGTGCCAGTAGTATAGTCGGGACAAGTAAAAATACGCAGTATTTT. Combining the CDR3 with reference TRBV19 and TRBJ2-3 gives the whole variable domain DGGITQSPKYLFRKEGQNVTLSCEQNLNHDAMYWYRQDPGQGLRLIYYSQIVNDFQKGDIAEGYSVSREKKESFPLTVTSAQKNPTAFYLCASSIVGTSKNTQYFGPGTRLTVL.

This rearrangement joins TRBV9 to TRBJ1-1, with TRBD1 as a possible D gene (6 bases). The V gene's germline CDR1 is SGDLS and CDR2 YYNGEE. Trimming pared 0 bases from V and 0 bases from J, leaving 24 bases between. The CDR3 sequence is 20 residues long. In nucleotides, the CDR3 is TGTGCCAGCAGCGTAGGTATATCGGGGGCTCAGGATAGAATGAACACTGAAGCTTTCTTT. It specifies CASSVGISGAQDRMNTEAFF.

The gene calls are TRBV2 and TRBJ2-7, with 9 bases identical to TRBD2. Germline lookup yields CDR1 SNHLY and CDR2 FYNNEI. This CDR3 comprises 15 residues. J lost 4 bases, V lost 4 bases, and 8 bases had no gene match. The DNA for the CDR3 is TGTGCCAGCAGTGCAATAGCGGGAGTTACTTACGAGCAGTACTTC. Protein product: CASSAIAGVTYEQYF.

In DNA, the CDR3 is TGTGCCAGCAGCTTTGGCGGAGGTGCCGAGCAGTACTTC. It translates to CASSFGGGAEQYF. The chain recombines TRBV5-4 with TRBJ2-7; possible D gene TRBD2, 5 bases. Between the trimmed V and J ends, which lost 2 bases and 6 bases, there was a span of 12 bases. CDR3 length: 13 amino acids. Per germline, CDR1 SGHNT and CDR2 YYREEE (reference sequence).

The chain carries TRBV4-1 and TRBJ1-5; TRBD1 might be the D (6 bases). V was pared by 1 base and J by 0 bases, with 7 bases between. This CDR3 has 15 residues. Germline CDR1 and CDR2: MGHRA and YSYEKL. The CDR3 spells CASSQGQDSNQPQHF. CDR3 sequence (DNA): TGCGCCAGCAGCCAAGGACAGGATAGCAATCAGCCCCAGCATTTT.

The chain combines TRBV7-2 with TRBJ2-3; 12 positions agree with TRBD2. Per germline, CDR1 SGHTA and CDR2 FQGNSA. This CDR3 has 15 amino acids. V shed 5 bases and J 5 bases; nucleotides not matched to a gene: 5. The DNA for the CDR3 is TGTGCCAGCAGCCCTAGCGGGAGGGGCGTAGATACGCAGTATTTT. Amino acid sequence: CASSPSGRGVDTQYF. The variable domain in full, with the rest retrieved from reference TRBV7-2 and TRBJ2-3, is GAGVSQSPSNKVTEKGKDVELRCDPISGHTALYWYRQSLGQGLEFLIYFQGNSAPDKSGLPSDRFSAERTGGSVSTLTIQRTQQEDSAVYLCASSPSGRGVDTQYFGPGTRLTVL.

This chain links TRBV6-5 with TRBJ2-5; D may be TRBD1 (6 bases). V shed 9 bases and J shed 5 bases, with 16 bases lying between them. CDR1 and CDR2 (germline): MNHEY, SVGAGI. The CDR3 runs 13 residues. The chain's CDR3 is CASGWGQGETQYF. The CDR3 region has the DNA TGTGCCAGTGGTTGGGGGCAGGGGGAGACCCAGTACTTC.

The chain combines TRBV2 with TRBJ1-2; D might be TRBD1 (5 bases). Germline assignment: CDR1 SNHLY and CDR2 FYNNEI. This CDR3 region has 14 residues. V was trimmed by 5 bases and J by 2 bases, leaving 12 bases between them. The CDR3 here is CASSPREGNYGYTF. The CDR3 coding sequence is TGTGCCAGCAGTCCCAGGGAGGGAAACTATGGCTACACCTTC.

The genes are TRBV19 and TRBJ1-2; no reliable D call. The length of the CDR3 is 13 residues. With 2 bases removed from V and 8 bases from J, the gap between germline ends came to 12 bases. Germline CDR1 is LNHDA and CDR2 is SQIVND (reference sequence). The CDR3 reads CASSISLTGGYTF. For the CDR3, the DNA is TGTGCCAGTAGTATAAGCCTAACTGGGGGCTACACCTTC.

V gene TRBV5-1 combines with J gene TRBJ2-5, with TRBD2 matching 10 bases. CDR1 is SGHRS and CDR2 is YFSETQ in the germline V gene. This CDR3 is built from 15 residues. Trimming took 4 bases from V and 2 from J; bases not matched to a gene: 5. CDR3 bases: TGCGCCAGCAGCCTGATAGCGGGAGGACAAGAGACCCAGTACTTC. Residues: CASSLIAGGQETQYF.

The chain uses TRBV29-1 and TRBJ2-2, with TRBD2 as a possible D gene (6 bases). V lost 6 bases and J lost 1, with 12 bases in between. Germline CDR1 is SQVTM and CDR2 is ANQGSEA. This CDR3 is 14 amino acids long. The CDR3: CSVAEGRNTGELFF. CDR3 sequence (DNA): TGCAGCGTAGCGGAGGGGCGGAACACCGGGGAGCTGTTTTTT.

The chain employs TRBV4-1 and TRBJ1-1; no clear D gene. The CDR3 has 13 amino acids. V was pared by 4 bases and J by 0 bases, with 6 bases between. The germline gives CDR1 MGHRA, CDR2 YSYEKL. The CDR3 DNA reads TGCGCCAGCAGCCCGGCCGTGAACACTGAAGCTTTCTTT. Amino acid sequence: CASSPAVNTEAFF.

The rearrangement uses TRBV10-3 and TRBJ2-3, with 10 bases that match TRBD2. Germline V CDR1 and CDR2: ENHRY, SYGVKD. This CDR3 comprises 16 residues. Trimming removed 2 bases from V and 6 bases from J; junction bases left unmatched: 8. The CDR3 DNA reads as TGTGCCATCAGTGAGGGGAGCGGGGGGGCCCGGGATACGCAGTATTTT. Translation gives CAISEGSGGARDTQYF.

This clone was seen a few times. This chain connects TRBV5-1 to TRBJ1-2, with TRBD1 matching over 11 bases. V lost 3 bases and J lost 6; bases outside the gene matches: 13. Germline CDR1 SGHRS, CDR2 YFSETQ. The CDR3 contains 17 residues. In nucleotides, the CDR3 is TGCGCCAGCAGCTCCATTCCAGGGGACAGGGGGGGCGATGGCTACACCTTC. Protein: CASSSIPGDRGGDGYTF.

The chain has TRBV7-6 and TRBJ1-5; D is perhaps TRBD1 (6 bases). Germline V gives CDR1 SGHVS, CDR2 FNYEAQ. V was cut by 5 bases and J by 5 bases, with 13 bases left in between. The CDR3 has 14 residues. For the CDR3, the DNA is TGTGCCAGCAGCAAAGGACAGACGGATCAGCCCCAGCATTTT. It translates to CASSKGQTDQPQHF.

The gene calls are TRBV5-1 and TRBJ1-2; D might be TRBD1 (5 bases). Germline V gene data show CDR1 as SGHRS and CDR2 as YFSETQ. This CDR3 is built from 12 residues. V was trimmed by 5 bases and J by 8 bases, leaving 13 bases between them. The CDR3 loop is CASRVRGGGYTF. Written as DNA, the CDR3 is TGCGCCAGCAGGGTAAGGGGAGGAGGCTACACCTTC.

V gene TRBV4-1 combines with J gene TRBJ1-1; TRBD1 might be the D (5 bases). V lost 0 bases, J lost 0 bases, and 11 bases lay in between. From germline, CDR1 is MGHRA and CDR2 YSYEKL. The CDR3 contains 16 residues. CDR3 amino acids: CASSQEQGQMNTEAFF. In nucleotides, the CDR3 is TGCGCCAGCAGCCAAGAGCAGGGCCAGATGAACACTGAAGCTTTCTTT.

This clone was found once. The V call is TRBV19, the J call TRBJ1-5, with 7 nucleotides matching TRBD1. Trimming removed 7 bases from V and 3 bases from J; junction bases left unmatched: 9. The CDR3 totals 15 residues. Germline lookup yields CDR1 LNHDA and CDR2 SQIVND (reference sequence). CDR3 residues: CASNRGQVNNQPQHF. CDR3 sequence (DNA): TGTGCCAGTAACAGAGGACAGGTCAACAATCAGCCCCAGCATTTT.

V and J are TRBV5-4 and TRBJ1-2, with a tentative D call TRBD1 (6 bases). CDR1 and CDR2 from the germline V gene are SGHNT and YYREEE (reference sequence). The V end lost 0 bases, the J end lost 7 bases, and 13 bases lay between the germline ends. The CDR3 is 14 residues long. The CDR3 reads CASSLESGAAGYTF. As DNA, the CDR3 is TGTGCCAGCAGCTTGGAGTCGGGGGCGGCTGGCTACACCTTC.

This clone was counted once. The chain joins TRBV5-1 to TRBJ2-2; D unclear. Deletions cut 0 bases from V and 0 bases from J, with 9 bases between. The germline V gene encodes CDR1 SGHRS and CDR2 YFSETQ. CDR3 length: 16 residues. Here the CDR3 reads CASSLVAFTNTGELFF. Written as DNA, the CDR3 is TGCGCCAGCAGCTTGGTGGCATTCACGAACACCGGGGAGCTGTTTTTT.

The V and J genes are TRBV7-9 and TRBJ2-3; TRBD2 is a possible D gene (5 bases). With 5 bases removed from V and 3 bases from J, the gap between germline ends came to 18 bases. Germline CDR1 reads SEHNR; CDR2 reads FQNEAQ (reference sequence). CDR3 length: 16 residues. CDR3 coding DNA: TGTGCCAGCAGCCCCGACCCCGGGGTATCAACAGATACGCAGTATTTT. This encodes CASSPDPGVSTDTQYF. Using reference TRBV7-9 and TRBJ2-3 for the parts outside the CDR3, the full variable domain is DTGVSQNPRHKITKRGQNVTFRCDPISEHNRLYWYRQTLGQGPEFLTYFQNEAQLEKSRLLSDRFSAERPKGSFSTLEIQRTEQGDSAMYLCASSPDPGVSTDTQYFGPGTRLTVL.

V is TRBV7-9 and J is TRBJ1-2; D is possibly TRBD1 (6 bases). There are 16 residues in the CDR3. CDR1 is SEHNR, CDR2 FQNEAQ, per germline (reference sequence). Trimming left V 7 bases short and J 0 bases short, with 18 bases between. In DNA form, the CDR3 reads TGTGCCAGCACCCTGGGAGGGGGGCGCGCTAACTATGGCTACACCTTC. It codes for CASTLGGGRANYGYTF.

The chain joins TRBV4-2 to TRBJ2-3; D ambiguous. This CDR3 has 18 amino acids. Germline assignment: CDR1 LGHNA and CDR2 YNFKEQ. V was trimmed by 1 base and J by 4 bases, leaving 21 bases between them. CDR3 region: CASSQGARRTLGPDTQYF. CDR3 DNA: TGTGCCAGCAGCCAAGGGGCCAGACGGACCCTCGGCCCAGATACGCAGTATTTT.

This clone was detected a few times. The V and J genes are TRBV6-5 and TRBJ1-2; maybe TRBD1 (5 bases). V lost 10 bases and J 4 bases, leaving 13 bases between the germline ends. Germline loops: CDR1 MNHEY, CDR2 SVGAGI. The CDR3 length is 12 residues. CDR3 sequence (DNA): TGTGCCACACGGGACCTTTCCTATGGCTACACCTTC. Translation gives CATRDLSYGYTF.

The rearrangement uses TRBV5-6 and TRBJ2-1, with no clear D. The germline CDR1 and CDR2 sequences are SGHDT and YYEEEE. This CDR3 contains 13 residues. V was clipped by 0 bases and J by 10 bases, with 11 bases between them. As DNA, the CDR3 is TGTGCCAGCAGCTTGGATCCCTCGGTCGAGCAGTTCTTC. This sequence encodes CASSLDPSVEQFF.

The rearrangement joins TRBV13 to TRBJ1-3; D remains ambiguous. The germline V and J ends were trimmed by 0 bases and 2 bases, with 11 bases remaining between them. From germline, CDR1 is PRHDT and CDR2 FYEKMQ (reference sequence). The CDR3 loop spans 16 amino acids. This CDR3 reads CASSLGPIGAGNTIYF. The CDR3, as DNA: TGTGCCAGCAGCTTAGGCCCTATAGGCGCTGGAAACACCATATATTTT.

The CDR3, as DNA: TGTGCCAGCGGATGGAAGCCATCCTACGAGCAGTACTTC. This sequence encodes CASGWKPSYEQYF. The chain recombines TRBV27 with TRBJ2-7; D is unclear. Per germline, CDR1 MNHEY and CDR2 SMNVEV (reference sequence). This CDR3 is 13 amino acids long. With 8 bases removed from V and 1 base from J, the gap between germline ends came to 12 bases.

The table lists this clone with a few counts. The chain carries TRBV5-1 and TRBJ1-3; unclear D gene. Germline-derived CDR1 and CDR2 are SGHRS and YFSETQ. The CDR3 totals 14 residues. V was cut by 4 bases and J by 2 bases, with 10 bases left in between. CDR3 loop: CASSRDTAGNTIYF. CDR3 coding DNA: TGCGCCAGCAGCCGAGACACCGCTGGAAACACCATATATTTT.

V gene TRBV11-2 combines with J gene TRBJ1-4; no definite D call. V was cut by 7 bases and J by 8 bases, with 14 bases left in between. CDR1 and CDR2 from the germline V gene are SGHAT and FQNNGV. The CDR3 covers 13 residues. The CDR3 loop is CASTVPAGEKLFF. The DNA of the CDR3 is TGTGCCAGCACGGTTCCGGCGGGGGAAAAACTGTTTTTT.